What follows are 30 T cell receptor beta chains derived from one specimen sequenced in a study of OX40 agonist ivuxolimab in advanced cancers. TCRdb's table, derived via immunoSEQ multiplex PCR, lists solely in-frame clones and lacks some. The data hold about 53,000 clones, with around nine tenths observed a single time. Sequencing used CD4+ or CD8+ T cells sorted from blood, obtained in a trial of the OX40 agonist ivuxolimab. These receptors all stem from an adult with an advanced solid tumor such as melanoma, head and neck, liver or kidney cancer.

The rearrangement links TRBV11-2 to TRBJ1-4; 9 nucleotides agree with TRBD1. Trimming at V came to 4 bases and at J to 8 bases, leaving 8 bases not matched to a gene. CDR1 is SGHAT, CDR2 FQNNGV, per germline. CDR3 size: 15 residues. For the CDR3, the DNA is TGTGCCAGCAGCTACAGACAGGGGGGTACGGAAAAACTGTTTTTT. Protein product: CASSYRQGGTEKLFF.

Only one count was recorded for this clone. This sequence joins TRBV14 and TRBJ1-2, with D perhaps TRBD1 (5 bases). The CDR3 loop spans 15 amino acids. Looked up from germline, CDR1 is SGHDN and CDR2 is FVKESK. V lost 4 bases to trimming and J lost 6 bases, with 18 bases between them. CDR3 amino acids: CASSRTGALFNGYTF. The CDR3 DNA reads as TGTGCCAGCAGCCGAACCGGGGCCCTATTCAATGGCTACACCTTC.

This chain's CDR3 is CSVQQGKQYF. In DNA form, the CDR3 reads TGCAGCGTTCAACAGGGGAAGCAGTACTTC. V gene TRBV29-1 combines with J gene TRBJ2-7; 7 bases line up with TRBD1. Germline assignment: CDR1 SQVTM and CDR2 ANQGSEA. J gave up 8 bases and V 5 bases, and 3 bases lay outside the gene matches. This CDR3 has 10 residues.

This clone was recorded only once. The rearrangement links TRBV9 to TRBJ1-5, with D uncertain. The germline V gene encodes CDR1 SGDLS and CDR2 YYNGEE. The CDR3 extends over 13 amino acids. Trimming took off 2 bases at V and 3 bases at J, with 6 bases between the two ends. The CDR3 coding sequence is TGTGCCAGCAGCGTGGCCGACAATCAGCCCCAGCATTTT. Translated: CASSVADNQPQHF.

The chain is built from TRBV7-8 and TRBJ2-2; 15 bases are a match to TRBD2. The trim removed 5 bases at V and 7 bases at J, leaving 5 bases unmatched. The length of the CDR3 is 16 residues. The germline CDR1 and CDR2 sequences are SGHVS and FQNEAQ. The CDR3 coding sequence is TGTGCCAGCAGCCTTGGACTAGCGGGAGGGCACGGGGAGCTGTTTTTT. It is translated as CASSLGLAGGHGELFF.

The chain joins TRBV7-6 to TRBJ1-3, with a tentative D call TRBD1 (5 bases). Per germline, CDR1 SGHVS and CDR2 FNYEAQ. The CDR3 contains 16 residues. V lost 5 bases and J 0 bases, leaving 14 bases between the germline ends. Written as DNA, the CDR3 is TGTGCCAGCAGCGGAGGGCGTGGGGGCTCTGGAAACACCATATATTTT. Amino acid sequence: CASSGGRGGSGNTIYF.

In the case of this clone: The junction does not match germline at one end; this may be a read error. Other DNA sequences of this sample code for an identical CDR3. The V and J genes are TRBV18 and TRBJ2-3; TRBD2 matches at 15 bases. The CDR3 extends over 19 amino acids. CDR1 and CDR2 from the germline V gene are KGHSH and LQKENI. The DNA for the CDR3 is TGTGCTAGCTCACCACCGGGACTAGCGGGAGGCAGCGAACCAGATACGCAGTATTTT. Its protein is CASSPPGLAGGSEPDTQYF.

The chain is built from TRBV19 and TRBJ1-4; the D gene is possibly TRBD1 (5 bases). The germline V gene encodes CDR1 LNHDA and CDR2 SQIVND (reference sequence). CDR3 size: 15 residues. The ends were cut back, 3 bases at V and 4 bases at J, with 12 bases in the middle. In DNA form, the CDR3 reads TGTGCCAGTAGTATTTCGCCAGGGAGTAATGAAAAACTGTTTTTT. Translated: CASSISPGSNEKLFF.

As regards this clone: A junction end diverges from the germline sequence, so it may reflect a read error. The CDR3 DNA is TGTGCTAGCAGCCCTGGACTAGCGGGAGGGAGATACGAGCAGTACTTC. Amino acid sequence: CASSPGLAGGRYEQYF. The gene calls are TRBV7-7 and TRBJ2-7; 15 nucleotides agree with TRBD2. The CDR3 extends over 16 amino acids. Germline V CDR1 and CDR2: SSHAT, FNYEAQ (reference sequence).

V is TRBV9 and J is TRBJ1-3; tentatively, D is TRBD1 (5 bases). The CDR3 is 16 amino acids. In germline, CDR1 is SGDLS, CDR2 YYNGEE. The V gene lost 3 bases and the J gene lost 2 bases, with 15 bases spanning the gap. The CDR3 DNA is TGTGCCAGCAGCGCGGGGCAGGGAGTGCCTGGAAACACCATATATTTT. This sequence encodes CASSAGQGVPGNTIYF.

The rearrangement uses TRBV29-1 and TRBJ1-2, with D maybe TRBD1 (5 bases). The V end was cut by 5 bases, the J end by 7 bases, with 11 bases between. CDR1 and CDR2 from the germline V gene are SQVTM and ANQGSEA. The length of the CDR3 is 11 residues. The CDR3 protein is CSVQRDAGYTF. DNA for the CDR3: TGCAGCGTTCAGAGGGACGCTGGCTACACCTTC. Supplemented by reference TRBV29-1 and TRBJ1-2, the full variable domain reads SAVISQKPSRDICQRGTSLTIQCQVDSQVTMMFWYRQQPGQSLTLIATANQGSEATYESGFVIDKFPISRPNLTFSTLTVSNMSPEDSSIYLCSVQRDAGYTFGSGTRLTVV.

The chain recombines TRBV19 with TRBJ2-2; the D gene could be TRBD1 or TRBD2 (5 bases each). The CDR3 is made up of 15 amino acids. Trimming shortened V by 5 bases and J by 1 base, and 11 bases separated the two germline ends. From germline, CDR1 is LNHDA and CDR2 SQIVND (reference sequence). Here the CDR3 DNA reads TGTGCCAGTAGTCCGGGACGGTTGAACACCGGGGAGCTGTTTTTT. This sequence encodes CASSPGRLNTGELFF.

CDR3 loop: CASTSGPNTGELFF. In nucleotides, the CDR3 is TGCGCCAGTACTAGCGGACCGAACACCGGGGAGCTGTTTTTT. The V and J genes are TRBV5-1 and TRBJ2-2, with TRBD2 identical over 8 bases. With V trimmed by 8 bases and J by 0 bases, 3 bases remained unmatched. The CDR3 has 14 amino acids. Looked up from germline, CDR1 is SGHRS and CDR2 is YFSETQ.

A single count supports this clone. This sequence joins TRBV25-1 and TRBJ1-1, with 7 bases matching TRBD1. This CDR3 contains 14 residues. V was clipped by 8 bases and J by 1 base; unmatched bases: 7. Germline V gene lookup returns CDR1 MGHDK and CDR2 SYGVNS. The CDR3 nucleotides are TGTGCCAGCGGCCAAGACAGGGAGAACACTGAAGCTTTCTTT. The encoded protein is CASGQDRENTEAFF.

Only one count was recorded for this clone. The chain joins TRBV7-2 to TRBJ2-1; 10 bases fit TRBD2. This CDR3 is 15 amino acids long. CDR1 is SGHTA and CDR2 is FQGNSA in the germline V gene. Trimming took 6 bases from V and 2 from J; bases not matched to a gene: 4. CDR3 sequence: CASSLAGETYNEQFF. The CDR3 DNA reads TGTGCCAGCAGTCTAGCGGGGGAAACCTACAATGAGCAGTTCTTC. Using reference TRBV7-2 and TRBJ2-1 for the parts outside the CDR3, the full variable domain is GAGVSQSPSNKVTEKGKDVELRCDPISGHTALYWYRQSLGQGLEFLIYFQGNSAPDKSGLPSDRFSAERTGGSVSTLTIQRTQQEDSAVYLCASSLAGETYNEQFFGPGTRLTVL.

The rearrangement uses TRBV5-1 and TRBJ2-2; 14 bases are shared with TRBD2. Germline CDR1 reads SGHRS; CDR2 reads YFSETQ. Trimming at V came to 1 base and at J to 2 bases, leaving 4 bases not matched to a gene. The CDR3 totals 18 residues. The CDR3 sequence: CASSLKGLAGDNTGELFF. In nucleotides, the CDR3 is TGCGCCAGCAGCTTGAAGGGACTAGCGGGAGATAACACCGGGGAGCTGTTTTTT.

This chain joins TRBV27 and TRBJ1-1; D remains unclear. Germline assignment: CDR1 MNHEY and CDR2 SMNVEV (reference sequence). The CDR3 loop spans 13 amino acids. V was pared by 0 bases and J by 0 bases, with 2 bases between. Here the CDR3 DNA reads TGTGCCAGCAGTTTATCCCTGAACACTGAAGCTTTCTTT. This translates into CASSLSLNTEAFF.

CDR3 in DNA: TGTGCCAGCAGCTTGGGGACTAGTAATGAGCAGTTCTTC. The encoded protein is CASSLGTSNEQFF. The chain links TRBV7-1 to TRBJ2-1; 8 bases are a match to TRBD2. TRBV7-1 is an ORF, and what it does is uncertain. This CDR3 has 13 residues. After removal of 4 bases from V and 7 bases from J, the junction contained 3 bases not matched to a gene.

Only one count was recorded for this clone. This chain uses TRBV7-5 with TRBJ1-1. TRBV7-5 is recorded as a pseudogene. The CDR3 is 15 residues long. DNA of the CDR3: TGTGCCAGAAGCCACCGCAAACCGGCCTACACTGAAGCTTTCTTT. Encoded protein: CARSHRKPAYTEAFF.

This chain connects TRBV11-3 to TRBJ2-2, with D possibly being TRBD2 (5 bases). The germline gives CDR1 SGHNT, CDR2 YENEEA. CDR3 size: 14 residues. Deletions cut 1 base from V and 7 bases from J, with 10 bases between. The CDR3 DNA sequence: TGTGCCAGCAGCTTAGGGAGGAAGATCGGGGAGCTGTTTTTT. Protein sequence: CASSLGRKIGELFF. Full variable domain (rest looked up from reference TRBV11-3 and TRBJ2-2): EAGVVQSPRYKIIEKKQPVAFWCNPISGHNTLYWYLQNLGQGPELLIRYENEEAVDDSQLPKDRFSAERLKGVDSTLKIQPAELGDSAVYLCASSLGRKIGELFFGEGSRLTVL.

The chain combines TRBV30 with TRBJ1-4, with D perhaps matching TRBD1 (5 bases). From germline, CDR1 is GTSNPN and CDR2 SVGIG (reference sequence). The CDR3 length is 13 residues. V lost 7 bases and J lost 10, with 19 bases in between. CDR3 in DNA: TGTGCCTATCAGGGACCCAGTTCGATAAAACTGTTTTTT. This gives the protein CAYQGPSSIKLFF.

J is TRBJ1-1 and V is TRBV30, with D possibly matching TRBD1 (5 bases). The germline CDR1 and CDR2 sequences are GTSNPN and SVGIG (reference sequence). This CDR3 is built from 13 residues. The germline V and J ends were trimmed by 0 bases and 5 bases, with 10 bases remaining between them. The CDR3 reads CAWSVPGGTEAFF. CDR3 bases: TGTGCCTGGAGTGTACCCGGGGGTACTGAAGCTTTCTTT.

The genes are TRBV2 and TRBJ2-3; D not certain. The V gene's germline CDR1 is SNHLY and CDR2 FYNNEI. V gave up 6 bases and J gave up 2 bases, with 6 bases separating them. The CDR3 covers 12 residues. The CDR3 bases are TGTGCCAGCAGGGACCTCACAGATACGCAGTATTTT. Its protein product is CASRDLTDTQYF.

This clone was counted a single time. This rearrangement joins TRBV19 to TRBJ1-1, with D tentatively TRBD1 (5 bases). V was shortened by 3 bases and J by 1 base, with 18 bases between the two germline ends. The CDR3 contains 17 residues. The V gene's germline CDR1 is LNHDA and CDR2 SQIVND (reference sequence). The CDR3 region has the DNA TGTGCCAGTAGTATGGGGAGGGGACGAGTGGAGAACACTGAAGCTTTCTTT. Translated: CASSMGRGRVENTEAFF.

This chain links TRBV9 with TRBJ1-4; D not resolved. The V gene lost 0 bases and the J gene lost 8 bases, with 14 bases spanning the gap. The CDR3 covers 15 residues. The germline CDR1 and CDR2 sequences are SGDLS and YYNGEE. The DNA of the CDR3 is TGTGCCAGCAGCGTAGATCAACAAGTAGGGGAAAAACTGTTTTTT. This translates into CASSVDQQVGEKLFF. The complete variable domain, with remaining parts taken from reference TRBV9 and TRBJ1-4, reads DSGVTQTPKHLITATGQRVTLRCSPRSGDLSVYWYQQSLDQGLQFLIQYYNGEERAKGNILERFSAQQFPDLHSELNLSSLELGDSALYFCASSVDQQVGEKLFFGSGTQLSVL.

J is TRBJ2-1 and V is TRBV19; the match to TRBD1 covers 8 bases. Germline V gene sequence: CDR1 LNHDA, CDR2 SQIVND (reference sequence). The CDR3 spans 13 residues. V was clipped by 11 bases and J by 5 bases; unmatched bases: 8. The CDR3 nucleotides are TGTGCCGTTTGGGGACAGGTGGACAATGAGCAGTTCTTC. Amino acids: CAVWGQVDNEQFF. The full variable domain, with the rest looked up from reference TRBV19 and TRBJ2-1, is DGGITQSPKYLFRKEGQNVTLSCEQNLNHDAMYWYRQDPGQGLRLIYYSQIVNDFQKGDIAEGYSVSREKKESFPLTVTSAQKNPTAFYLCAVWGQVDNEQFFGPGTRLTVL.

The chain's CDR3 is CSVDGTPGTYEQYF. As DNA, the CDR3 is TGCAGCGTTGACGGGACTCCGGGAACCTACGAGCAGTACTTC. This rearrangement joins TRBV29-1 to TRBJ2-7, with D possibly matching TRBD2 (6 bases). CDR1 and CDR2 from the germline V gene are SQVTM and ANQGSEA. V was clipped by 3 bases and J by 2 bases, with 14 bases between them. The CDR3 spans 14 residues.

This rearrangement joins TRBV19 to TRBJ2-7; the match to TRBD1 covers 8 bases. The CDR3 is 14 amino acids. J lost 4 bases, V lost 5 bases, and 7 bases had no gene match. In germline, CDR1 is LNHDA, CDR2 SQIVND (reference sequence). The chain's CDR3 is CASSLQGAGYEQYF. CDR3 in DNA: TGTGCCAGTAGTCTGCAGGGGGCCGGGTACGAGCAGTACTTC.

The chain is built from TRBV29-1 and TRBJ2-5; 13 bases align to TRBD2. V was pared by 4 bases and J by 7 bases, with 6 bases of the junction left unmatched. The CDR3 has 14 residues. Germline V lookup: CDR1 SQVTM, CDR2 ANQGSEA. The CDR3 here is CSVGLAGGSGTQYF. The CDR3, as DNA: TGCAGCGTTGGACTAGCGGGAGGATCTGGGACCCAGTACTTC.

The chain links TRBV6-6 to TRBJ2-2; D is unclear. The V gene lost 0 bases and the J gene lost 6 bases, with 5 bases spanning the gap. In germline, CDR1 is MNHNY, CDR2 SVGAGI (reference sequence). This CDR3 comprises 13 residues. CDR3 DNA sequence: TGTGCCAGCAGTTACTCGTTGCCCGGGGAGCTGTTTTTT. Protein sequence: CASSYSLPGELFF.